This record looks at one T cell receptor beta chain sequence and its context. A multiplex PCR was run with 60 Vbeta primers and 13 Jbeta primers. Produced via immunoSEQ multiplex PCR; TCRdb's table is partial and in-frame only. The sample lists 65,000 to 80,000 clones, approximately 79% occurring once. CDR1 is SEHNR and CDR2 is FQNEAQ in the germline V gene (reference sequence). The CDR3 loop spans 13 amino acids. V was pared by 5 bases and J by 3 bases, with 9 bases between. The record originates from a study of cytomegalovirus exposure and HLA in healthy donors. Donors likely had unrecorded immune exposures despite being nominally healthy when sampled.

This receptor was obtained from a woman between 40 and 55 years old in good health and CMV-seropositive. The sequencing sample was made of PBMCs. V gene TRBV7-9 combines with J gene TRBJ2-3, with unresolved D. This CDR3 reads CASSARTTDTQYF. For the CDR3, the DNA is TGTGCCAGCAGCGCGAGAACGACAGATACGCAGTATTTT.